This is a list of T cell receptor beta chains from one sample in a study of T cells in localized non-small cell lung cancer. The protocol was immunoSEQ multiplex PCR, while the TCRdb copy is restricted to in-frame clones and leaves out a portion. The sample includes under 35,000 clones, about 90% seen only once; the top ten take 4% to 4.5%. Sequenced material: peripheral blood mononuclear cells, taken before any cancer treatment. The receptor source for this set is a woman between 35 and 70 years old with stage III lung adenocarcinoma. Each CDR3 is given with its conserved first and last residue. Each record gives: CDR3 DNA, CDR3 protein, D gene, J gene, V gene. The D gene is left open where the match is weak.

CDR3 DNA: TGTGCCAGCAGTGAATGGGGACAGGGGGGGCAGCCCCAGCATTTT
CDR3 protein: CASSEWGQGGQPQHF
D gene: TRBD1
J gene: TRBJ1-5
V gene: TRBV6-1

CDR3 DNA: TGTGCCAGCTCACCGGAGGCGGGAGTGAGCAATGAGCAGTTCTTC
CDR3 protein: CASSPEAGVSNEQFF
D gene: TRBD2
J gene: TRBJ2-1
V gene: TRBV18

CDR3 DNA: TGTGCCAGCAGCCCGAGCGGCGGACATAATGAAAAACTGTTTTTT
CDR3 protein: CASSPSGGHNEKLFF
D gene: .
J gene: TRBJ1-4
V gene: TRBV28

CDR3 DNA: TGTGCCAGCAGTGCGGTCAACTCCCACAACAATGAGCAGTTCTTC
CDR3 protein: CASSAVNSHNNEQFF
D gene: .
J gene: TRBJ2-1
V gene: TRBV6-1

CDR3 DNA: TGTGCCAGCAGTTTTTCGGGACTTGGCTACGAGCAGTACTTC
CDR3 protein: CASSFSGLGYEQYF
D gene: .
J gene: TRBJ2-7
V gene: TRBV27

CDR3 DNA: TGTGCCAGCAGCCTGTGGAGGGGAAACACCATATATTTT
CDR3 protein: CASSLWRGNTIYF
D gene: .
J gene: TRBJ1-3
V gene: TRBV14

CDR3 DNA: TGCAGCGCTGTCAGGGAGGACTATGGCTACACCTTC
CDR3 protein: CSAVREDYGYTF
D gene: .
J gene: TRBJ1-2
V gene: TRBV29-1

CDR3 DNA: TGTGCCAGCAGTGTCGGGCGGTACACCGGGGAGCTGTTTTTT
CDR3 protein: CASSVGRYTGELFF
D gene: .
J gene: TRBJ2-2
V gene: TRBV2

CDR3 DNA: TGTGCCAGCAGCTTCCCCACAGGGGGCGCCGATGAAGCTTTCTTT
CDR3 protein: CASSFPTGGADEAFF
D gene: TRBD1
J gene: TRBJ1-1
V gene: TRBV5-5

CDR3 DNA: TGTGCCAGCAGTGTCACCGGGGAGCTGTTTTTT
CDR3 protein: CASSVTGELFF
D gene: .
J gene: TRBJ2-2
V gene: TRBV2

CDR3 DNA: TGTGCCAGCAGCTCTAGCGGGACCCACAATGAGCAGTTCTTC
CDR3 protein: CASSSSGTHNEQFF
D gene: TRBD2
J gene: TRBJ2-1
V gene: TRBV5-6

CDR3 DNA: TGCGCCAGCAGCTTGCAAGGGGCAGGAAACACCATATATTTT
CDR3 protein: CASSLQGAGNTIYF
D gene: .
J gene: TRBJ1-3
V gene: TRBV5-1

CDR3 DNA: TGTGCCAGCAGTCCGCACAGGGAAGAGACCCAGTACTTC
CDR3 protein: CASSPHREETQYF
D gene: .
J gene: TRBJ2-5
V gene: TRBV6-6

CDR3 DNA: TGTGCCAGCTTCGAAACAGGGGGAGGCTACACCTTC
CDR3 protein: CASFETGGGYTF
D gene: TRBD1
J gene: TRBJ1-2
V gene: TRBV18

CDR3 DNA: TGTGCCAGCAGTACCTTTTATAGAGGCACTGAAGCTTTCTTT
CDR3 protein: CASSTFYRGTEAFF
D gene: .
J gene: TRBJ1-1
V gene: TRBV6-5

CDR3 DNA: TGTGCCAGCAGCGAGACAGTCAATCAGCCCCAGCATTTT
CDR3 protein: CASSETVNQPQHF
D gene: .
J gene: TRBJ1-5
V gene: TRBV7-2

CDR3 DNA: TGTGCCAGCAGTAAGACAGGGGGCCAAGAGACCCAGTACTTC
CDR3 protein: CASSKTGGQETQYF
D gene: TRBD1
J gene: TRBJ2-5
V gene: TRBV6-5

CDR3 DNA: TGTGCCAGCATGAGGGGGACAGTGAACACCGGGGAGCTGTTTTTT
CDR3 protein: CASMRGTVNTGELFF
D gene: TRBD1
J gene: TRBJ2-2
V gene: TRBV2

CDR3 DNA: TGTGCCAGCAGCTCCGGACTAGCGGGAGACAATGAGCAGTTCTTC
CDR3 protein: CASSSGLAGDNEQFF
D gene: TRBD2
J gene: TRBJ2-1
V gene: TRBV9

CDR3 DNA: TGTGCCAGTAGTGCGACAGGGAGCACAGATACGCAGTATTTT
CDR3 protein: CASSATGSTDTQYF
D gene: TRBD1
J gene: TRBJ2-3
V gene: TRBV19

CDR3 DNA: TGTGCCAGTAGTATAGATACGAACTCTCTCACAGATACGCAGTATTTT
CDR3 protein: CASSIDTNSLTDTQYF
D gene: .
J gene: TRBJ2-3
V gene: TRBV19

CDR3 DNA: TGTGCCAGCAGCCGAGACTCGGCGGGGCGGGAGCTGTTTTTT
CDR3 protein: CASSRDSAGRELFF
D gene: .
J gene: TRBJ2-2
V gene: TRBV11-2

CDR3 DNA: TGTGCCTGGACGACTAGCGGGTACGAGCAGTACTTC
CDR3 protein: CAWTTSGYEQYF
D gene: TRBD2
J gene: TRBJ2-7
V gene: TRBV30

CDR3 DNA: TGCGCCAGTTCTAGCGGTTGGACCGGGGAGCTGTTTTTT
CDR3 protein: CASSSGWTGELFF
D gene: TRBD2
J gene: TRBJ2-2
V gene: TRBV5-1

CDR3 DNA: TGTGCCAGCAACCAGGGCTCCTACGAGCAGTACTTC
CDR3 protein: CASNQGSYEQYF
D gene: .
J gene: TRBJ2-7
V gene: TRBV6-1

CDR3 DNA: TGTGCCAGCTCAGGGTCGGGATACGAGCAGTACTTC
CDR3 protein: CASSGSGYEQYF
D gene: .
J gene: TRBJ2-7
V gene: TRBV2

CDR3 DNA: TGTGCCAGCACCTCTCCGGACACGGGGGGGTATACGCAGTATTTT
CDR3 protein: CASTSPDTGGYTQYF
D gene: TRBD2
J gene: TRBJ2-3
V gene: TRBV6-5

CDR3 DNA: TGTGCCAGCAGTGAATTTTCGGGAGAGGCAGAGACCCAGTACTTC
CDR3 protein: CASSEFSGEAETQYF
D gene: .
J gene: TRBJ2-5
V gene: TRBV2

CDR3 DNA: TGTGCCTGGAGTCCCCCGGCTCTCCGAGAGCAGTACTTC
CDR3 protein: CAWSPPALREQYF
D gene: .
J gene: TRBJ2-7
V gene: TRBV30

CDR3 DNA: TGTGCCAGCAGCGTAGTGCCCTCAGGACAGGGGGCGAATCTCGCTGAAGCTTTCTTT
CDR3 protein: CASSVVPSGQGANLAEAFF
D gene: TRBD1
J gene: TRBJ1-1
V gene: TRBV9

CDR3 DNA: TGTGCCAGCGGGATAGCGGGAGCGGGGGATACGCAGTATTTT
CDR3 protein: CASGIAGAGDTQYF
D gene: TRBD2
J gene: TRBJ2-3
V gene: TRBV6-1

CDR3 DNA: TGCGCCAGCAGTTACGGACAGGGGGCCAACACAGATACGCAGTATTTT
CDR3 protein: CASSYGQGANTDTQYF
D gene: TRBD1
J gene: TRBJ2-3
V gene: TRBV5-1

CDR3 DNA: TGCGCCAGCAGTGAGTCATCCGCATCGGGGGGTGAGCAGTTCTTC
CDR3 protein: CASSESSASGGEQFF
D gene: TRBD2
J gene: TRBJ2-1
V gene: TRBV10-1

CDR3 DNA: TGTGCCACCAGCATTAGACAGGAGAGTGAAGCTTTCTTT
CDR3 protein: CATSIRQESEAFF
D gene: .
J gene: TRBJ1-1
V gene: TRBV15

CDR3 DNA: TGCGCCAGCAGCCAAGAAGGGACCCCAGACTACGAGCAGTACTTC
CDR3 protein: CASSQEGTPDYEQYF
D gene: .
J gene: TRBJ2-7
V gene: TRBV4-3

CDR3 DNA: TGTGCCAGCAGTTTCTTGGTAGCAGGGACAGATACGCAGTATTTT
CDR3 protein: CASSFLVAGTDTQYF
D gene: .
J gene: TRBJ2-3
V gene: TRBV27

CDR3 DNA: TGTGCCAGCAGCCCCACGGGCCAGCGGGGAAACACCGGGGAGCTGTTTTTT
CDR3 protein: CASSPTGQRGNTGELFF
D gene: TRBD2
J gene: TRBJ2-2
V gene: TRBV5-4

CDR3 DNA: TGCGCCAGCAGCCCGGGACAGATGTCAGATACGCAGTATTTT
CDR3 protein: CASSPGQMSDTQYF
D gene: TRBD1
J gene: TRBJ2-3
V gene: TRBV5-1

CDR3 DNA: TGTGCCACCAGCAGGTCTCCCGGGGCCAACGTCCTGACTTTC
CDR3 protein: CATSRSPGANVLTF
D gene: .
J gene: TRBJ2-6
V gene: TRBV15

CDR3 DNA: TGTGCCAGCAGCGTAGGAAATAGCAATCAGCCCCAGCATTTT
CDR3 protein: CASSVGNSNQPQHF
D gene: .
J gene: TRBJ1-5
V gene: TRBV9

CDR3 DNA: TGTGCCAGCAGCTGGGCGAAGGGAAGGACTGAAGCTTTCTTT
CDR3 protein: CASSWAKGRTEAFF
D gene: .
J gene: TRBJ1-1
V gene: TRBV5-3